This TCR beta chain emerged from a study of T cells in Graves' hyperthyroidism and ophthalmopathy. Regions amplified from RNA transcripts were the TCR beta CDR3 regions. TCR CDR3 regions were first amplified by RT-PCR with HTBI primers. TCRdb redid the calling of the multiplex PCR reads with MiXCR, one entry per CDR3 protein. Among about 560,000 distinct CDR3 sequences listed, roughly 15% were seen once. Looked up from germline, CDR1 is SEHNR and CDR2 is FQNEAQ (reference sequence). CDR3 length equals 16 residues. The V gene end was trimmed by 6 bases and the J gene end by 5 bases; junction bases not matched to a gene: 7. Concerning this clonotype itself: Antigen specificity is unknown.

Study-wide findings and caveats: The blood repertoire included most of the expanded thyroid clonotypes above 0.001.

Stable hyperthyroidism: no ophthalmopathy progression over 18 months of follow-up. Orbital computed tomography and thyroid ultrasound, together with serum TRAb and thyroxine and clinical symptoms, were used for diagnoses. The rearrangement uses TRBV7-9 and TRBJ2-1; 13 bases map to TRBD2. The clonotype comes from a woman aged 40 to 50 with Graves' hyperthyroidism. The sequenced material came from blood. The CDR3 DNA follows: TGTGCCAGCAGTCCACTAGCGGGAGGGCCAAACAATGAGCAGTTCTTC. Amino acid sequence: CASSPLAGGPNNEQFF.